The 18 T cell receptor beta chains reported below all come from one sample, sequenced in a study of blood T cell repertoires in COVID-19 (dated by TCRdb to the early 2020s). Library creation used the immunoSEQ multiplex PCR assay. The immuneACCESS repertoire file appears here via TCRdb, limited to in-frame rearrangements. These files lack a portion of the clones; in checked studies, under half of the deficit traces to unresolved V genes, and the cause of the others is not known. This sample has about 430,000 clones in its table, and approximately 87% of those were observed once. The ten biggest clones cover 0.97% of the sample. The sample was PBMCs or T cells enriched from blood (not recorded which). The source is a woman in her twenties or thirties with acute COVID-19.

The rearrangement links TRBV6-5 to TRBJ1-1; 9 nucleotides line up with TRBD1. The CDR3 is made up of 15 amino acids. Trimming removed 6 bases from V and 1 base from J; junction bases left unmatched: 6. CDR1 and CDR2 (germline): MNHEY, SVGAGI. The CDR3 here is CASRPPGQGNTEAFF. The CDR3 DNA is TGTGCCAGCAGGCCCCCGGGACAGGGGAACACTGAAGCTTTCTTT.

This chain links TRBV5-1 with TRBJ1-5; D is uncertain. Between the trimmed V and J ends, which lost 3 bases and 0 bases, there was a span of 16 bases. Germline V gives CDR1 SGHRS, CDR2 YFSETQ. The CDR3 loop spans 17 amino acids. The DNA for the CDR3 is TGCGCCAGCAGCTCCTTCGGCGGCCCTTTTAGCAATCAGCCCCAGCATTTT. As protein: CASSSFGGPFSNQPQHF.

The V gene is TRBV29-1, the J gene TRBJ1-2, with D perhaps matching TRBD1 (6 bases). Trimming took 6 bases from V and 4 from J, leaving 15 bases between them. Germline V gene data show CDR1 as SQVTM and CDR2 as ANQGSEA. The CDR3 runs to 13 residues. The CDR3 sequence: CSVTTDRFYGYTF. The CDR3 region has the DNA TGCAGCGTCACAACAGACAGGTTCTATGGCTACACCTTC.

As to this clone: The same CDR3 can be traced to other DNA sequences in this sample. J is TRBJ1-6 and V is TRBV27; TRBD1 is a possible D gene (5 bases). The germline V gene has CDR1 MNHEY and CDR2 SMNVEV (reference sequence). The length of the CDR3 is 16 residues. Trimming took 2 bases from V and 0 from J, leaving 8 bases between them. This CDR3 is CASSLRGSSYNSPLHF. As DNA, the CDR3 is TGTGCCAGCAGTTTAAGGGGCAGCTCCTATAATTCACCCCTCCACTTT.

The chain joins TRBV19 to TRBJ1-5; D is unresolved. V gave up 4 bases and J gave up 2 bases, with 9 bases separating them. CDR1 LNHDA and CDR2 SQIVND come from the germline V gene (reference sequence). This CDR3 has 14 amino acids. CDR3 loop: CASSTYGGNQPQHF. The CDR3, as DNA: TGTGCCAGTAGTACTTACGGGGGCAATCAGCCCCAGCATTTT.

This CDR3 reads CASSFPRSSSSYEQYF. Written as DNA, the CDR3 is TGTGCCAGCAGCTTCCCCCGGTCCTCGAGCTCCTACGAGCAGTACTTC. The chain uses TRBV7-2 and TRBJ2-7; unclear D gene. The CDR3 contains 16 residues. Trimming removed 3 bases at V and 0 bases at J, with 15 bases between. Germline V gene data show CDR1 as SGHTA and CDR2 as FQGNSA.

The chain links TRBV7-3 to TRBJ2-3; D gene uncertain. The CDR3 loop spans 14 amino acids. Germline loops: CDR1 SGHTA, CDR2 FQGTGA. The germline V and J ends were trimmed by 1 base and 6 bases, with 11 bases remaining between them. As DNA, the CDR3 is TGTGCCAGCAGCTTAAGCCCCGCCCAGGATACGCAGTATTTT. The encoded protein is CASSLSPAQDTQYF.

The chain employs TRBV18 and TRBJ1-2; TRBD1 matches at 9 bases. This CDR3 contains 14 residues. V dropped 4 bases and J dropped 7; count of bases not matched to a gene: 7. Germline CDR1 and CDR2: KGHSH and LQKENI. CDR3 DNA: TGTGCCAGCTCACTACAGGGGGCCTCCCCTGGCTACACCTTC. Translated: CASSLQGASPGYTF. Variable domain in full (rest from reference TRBV18 and TRBJ1-2): NAGVMQNPRHLVRRRGQEARLRCSPMKGHSHVYWYRQLPEEGLKFMVYLQKENIIDESGMPKERFSAEFPKEGPSILRIQQVVRGDSAAYFCASSLQGASPGYTFGSGTRLTVV.

The V call is TRBV6-1, the J call TRBJ1-6, with TRBD1 as a possible D gene (5 bases). Trimming removed 1 base from V and 4 bases from J, with 11 bases in between. CDR1 and CDR2 (germline): MNHNS, SASEGT. The length of the CDR3 is 16 residues. The CDR3 reads CASSEGGAGYNSPLHF. The CDR3 DNA sequence: TGTGCCAGCAGTGAAGGTGGGGCCGGGTATAATTCACCCCTCCACTTT.

The J gene is TRBJ1-2, the V gene TRBV24-1; TRBD1 agrees at 9 bases. The CDR3 extends over 16 amino acids. The trim removed 2 bases at V and 2 bases at J, leaving 5 bases unmatched. Germline V gene sequence: CDR1 KGHDR, CDR2 SFDVKD. The CDR3 DNA sequence: TGTGCCACCAGTGATTCACCGACAGGGGGGAACTATGGCTACACCTTC. Amino acid sequence: CATSDSPTGGNYGYTF.

This chain connects TRBV5-6 to TRBJ2-7, with a tentative D call TRBD1 (5 bases). Germline values: CDR1 SGHDT, CDR2 YYEEEE. CDR3 length: 13 amino acids. V lost 4 bases to trimming and J lost 7 bases, with 15 bases between them. CDR3 DNA: TGTGCCAGCAGCCGCGGCAGGGTCCGGGAGCAGTACTTC. The encoded protein is CASSRGRVREQYF. The full variable domain, with the rest looked up from reference TRBV5-6 and TRBJ2-7, is DAGVTQSPTHLIKTRGQQVTLRCSPKSGHDTVSWYQQALGQGPQFIFQYYEEEERQRGNFPDRFSGHQFPNYSSELNVNALLLGDSALYLCASSRGRVREQYFGPGTRLTVT.

This clone appeared once. This rearrangement joins TRBV10-1 to TRBJ1-5; TRBD1 is a possible D gene (6 bases). Germline V lookup: CDR1 WNHNN, CDR2 SYGVQD (reference sequence). The CDR3 is made up of 13 amino acids. The V end lost 3 bases, the J end lost 5 bases, and 8 bases lay between the germline ends. CDR3 residues: CASSDGQHQPQHF. The CDR3 nucleotides are TGCGCCAGCAGTGATGGACAGCATCAGCCCCAGCATTTT.

CDR3 residues: CASSGLTGGDGYTF. The CDR3 bases are TGTGCCAGCAGCGGACTGACAGGGGGCGACGGCTACACCTTC. The genes are TRBV2 and TRBJ1-2; 10 bases agree with TRBD1. The junction had 9 bases not matched to a gene; V was cut back by 6 bases and J by 8 bases. The germline V gene encodes CDR1 SNHLY and CDR2 FYNNEI. The CDR3 is 14 residues long.

The V gene is TRBV18, the J gene TRBJ1-1, with 9 nucleotides matching TRBD1. With V trimmed by 4 bases and J by 11 bases, 11 bases remained unmatched. Germline-derived CDR1 and CDR2 are KGHSH and LQKENI. This CDR3 region has 14 residues. The CDR3 loop reads CASSRTQGASEAFF. The CDR3 DNA reads as TGTGCCAGCTCACGAACACAGGGGGCCAGTGAGGCTTTCTTT.

The chain has TRBV10-3 and TRBJ2-1; 11 bases agree with TRBD2. The CDR3 consists of 13 residues. Germline V gives CDR1 ENHRY, CDR2 SYGVKD. V lost 8 bases to trimming and J lost 3 bases; unmatched junction nucleotides: 0. This CDR3 is CAIGLAGYNEQFF. The CDR3 DNA reads as TGTGCCATCGGACTAGCGGGCTACAATGAGCAGTTCTTC.

The CDR3 region is CASSLSTSGDRRVEQFF. CDR3 DNA sequence: TGTGCCAGCAGCTTATCCACTAGCGGGGATCGTCGGGTTGAGCAGTTCTTC. This chain joins TRBV7-9 and TRBJ2-1; TRBD2 aligns across 10 bases. Germline CDR1 and CDR2: SEHNR and FQNEAQ (reference sequence). CDR3 length: 17 residues. V trimming: 2 bases; J trimming: 9 bases; junction bases outside the gene matches: 13.

V usage is TRBV9 and J usage is TRBJ2-1; TRBD2 aligns across 16 bases. Germline loops: CDR1 SGDLS, CDR2 YYNGEE. This CDR3 region has 17 residues. Trimming cost V 4 bases and J 10 bases; bases outside gene matches: 11. In DNA, the CDR3 is TGTGCCAGCAGCCCCCCTAGACCGGGACTAGCGGGGGGGGAGCAGTTCTTC. Translating gives CASSPPRPGLAGGEQFF. The complete variable domain, with remaining parts taken from reference TRBV9 and TRBJ2-1, reads DSGVTQTPKHLITATGQRVTLRCSPRSGDLSVYWYQQSLDQGLQFLIQYYNGEERAKGNILERFSAQQFPDLHSELNLSSLELGDSALYFCASSPPRPGLAGGEQFFGPGTRLTVL.

CDR3 protein: CASSLRTGGGIVYGYTF. The CDR3 DNA sequence: TGTGCCAGCAGCCTTCGGACAGGGGGAGGTATTGTCTATGGCTACACCTTC. The V gene is TRBV7-7, the J gene TRBJ1-2; 10 positions match TRBD1. The CDR3 contains 17 residues. The V segment lost 5 bases and the J segment 4 bases; nucleotides outside the gene matches: 13. Germline loops: CDR1 SSHAT, CDR2 FNYEAQ (reference sequence).